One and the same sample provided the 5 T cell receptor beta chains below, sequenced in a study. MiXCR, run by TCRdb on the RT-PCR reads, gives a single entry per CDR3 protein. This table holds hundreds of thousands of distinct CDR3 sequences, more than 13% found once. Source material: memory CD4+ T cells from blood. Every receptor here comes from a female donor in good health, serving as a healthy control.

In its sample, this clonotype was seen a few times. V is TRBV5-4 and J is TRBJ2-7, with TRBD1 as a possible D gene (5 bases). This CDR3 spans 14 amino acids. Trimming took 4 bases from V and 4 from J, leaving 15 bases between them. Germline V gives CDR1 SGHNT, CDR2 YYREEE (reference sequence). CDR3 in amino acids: CASSPDRGYYEQYF. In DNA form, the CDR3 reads TGTGCCAGCAGCCCCGACAGAGGATATTACGAGCAGTACTTC.

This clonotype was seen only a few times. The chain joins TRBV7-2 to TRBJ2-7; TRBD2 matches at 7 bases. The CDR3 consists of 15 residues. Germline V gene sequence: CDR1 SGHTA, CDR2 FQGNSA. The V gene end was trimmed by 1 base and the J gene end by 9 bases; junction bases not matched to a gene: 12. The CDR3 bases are TGTGCCAGCAGCTTAGACGGAGGTAGCGGGTATGTGCAGTACTTC. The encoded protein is CASSLDGGSGYVQYF.

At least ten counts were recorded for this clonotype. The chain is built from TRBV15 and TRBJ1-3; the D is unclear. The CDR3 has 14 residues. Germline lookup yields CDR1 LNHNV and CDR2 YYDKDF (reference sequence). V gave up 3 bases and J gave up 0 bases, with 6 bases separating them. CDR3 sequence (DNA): TGTGCCACCAGCAGGGATAACTCTGGAAACACCATATATTTT. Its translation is CATSRDNSGNTIYF.

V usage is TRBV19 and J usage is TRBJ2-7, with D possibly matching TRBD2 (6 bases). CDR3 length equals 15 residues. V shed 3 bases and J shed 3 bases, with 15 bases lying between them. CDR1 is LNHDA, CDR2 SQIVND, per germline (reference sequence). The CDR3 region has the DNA TGTGCCAGTAGTATCTCCCTCGGGACTCTCTACGAGCAGTACTTC. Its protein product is CASSISLGTLYEQYF. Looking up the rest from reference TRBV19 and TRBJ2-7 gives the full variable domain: DGGITQSPKYLFRKEGQNVTLSCEQNLNHDAMYWYRQDPGQGLRLIYYSQIVNDFQKGDIAEGYSVSREKKESFPLTVTSAQKNPTAFYLCASSISLGTLYEQYFGPGTRLTVT.

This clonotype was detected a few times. CDR3 loop: CSANDRVLGEKLFF. In nucleotides, the CDR3 is TGCAGTGCTAACGACAGGGTGTTGGGTGAAAAACTGTTTTTT. The chain carries TRBV20-1 and TRBJ1-4; TRBD1 matches at 7 bases. V shed 4 bases, J shed 7 bases, and the junction held 9 bases outside the gene matches. Germline V gene sequence: CDR1 DFQATT, CDR2 SNEGSKA (reference sequence). The CDR3 contains 14 residues.